Shown below are 14 T cell receptor beta chains from a single sample sequenced in a study of blood T cells in healthy people across ages. Using a J-beta primer mix together with a sample-barcoded 5' primer, a second PCR was run for about 7 to 12 cycles. TCRdb reprocessed the 5' RACE reads with MiXCR, giving one entry per CDR3 protein. The sample yields hundreds of thousands of distinct CDR3 sequences, around three fifths seen once. The sample was blood. The receptors derive from a man aged 40-55 years in good health.

This chain links TRBV20-1 with TRBJ2-7; 9 nucleotides line up with TRBD1. The CDR3 extends over 16 amino acids. After removal of 1 base from V and 5 bases from J, the junction contained 12 bases not matched to a gene. Germline values: CDR1 DFQATT, CDR2 SNEGSKA (reference sequence). The CDR3 DNA follows: TGCAGTGCTAGAGTCCTGGGACAGGGAACTTTCCACGAGCAGTACTTC. Translation gives CSARVLGQGTFHEQYF.

The V gene is TRBV29-1, the J gene TRBJ2-1; D is undetermined. The CDR3 has 12 amino acids. CDR1 is SQVTM, CDR2 ANQGSEA, per germline. In nucleotides, the CDR3 is TGCAGTGGGCCGGCTCGGCAAAATGAGCAGTTCTTC. Translated, it gives CSGPARQNEQFF.

The chain carries TRBV29-1 and TRBJ1-1; unclear D gene. Between the trimmed V and J ends, which lost 1 base and 1 base, there was a span of 7 bases. Germline CDR1 reads SQVTM; CDR2 reads ANQGSEA. CDR3 size: 13 residues. The CDR3: CSVEGAQNTEAFF. Here the CDR3 DNA reads TGCAGCGTTGAAGGGGCCCAGAACACTGAAGCTTTCTTT.

The J gene is TRBJ1-6, the V gene TRBV10-3; D is unclear. V gave up 6 bases and J gave up 7 bases, with 19 bases separating them. The CDR3 extends over 16 amino acids. The germline V gene encodes CDR1 ENHRY and CDR2 SYGVKD. CDR3 nucleotide sequence: TGTGCCATCAGCGTCTCCCTATACCGAAGAAATTCACCCCTCCACTTT. This gives the protein CAISVSLYRRNSPLHF.

V usage is TRBV28 and J usage is TRBJ2-5; D is perhaps TRBD1 (6 bases). CDR1 and CDR2 (germline): MDHEN, SYDVKM. V dropped 6 bases and J dropped 1 base, with 18 bases sitting between them. This CDR3 has 16 residues. In nucleotides, the CDR3 is TGTGCCAGCAGGAAAACAGGGAAAAAATCCCAAGAGACCCAGTACTTC. As protein: CASRKTGKKSQETQYF. Drawing the rest from reference TRBV28 and TRBJ2-5, the complete variable domain is DVKVTQSSRYLVKRTGEKVFLECVQDMDHENMFWYRQDPGLGLRLIYFSYDVKMKEKGDIPEGYSVSREKKERFSLILESASTNQTSMYLCASRKTGKKSQETQYFGPGTRLLVL.

The rearrangement links TRBV11-2 to TRBJ1-4, with D perhaps matching TRBD1 (5 bases). Germline V gives CDR1 SGHAT, CDR2 FQNNGV. V was trimmed by 7 bases and J by 6 bases, leaving 15 bases between them. The CDR3 spans 14 residues. The CDR3 nucleotides read TGTGCCAGCATGTCGAGGACAAGAGATGAAAAACTGTTTTTT. This sequence encodes CASMSRTRDEKLFF.

This clonotype was seen a handful of times. V and J are TRBV10-3 and TRBJ2-3; D is unresolved. This CDR3 region has 14 residues. Trimming cost V 9 bases and J 1 base, with 14 bases left between them. The germline V gene has CDR1 ENHRY and CDR2 SYGVKD. CDR3 nucleotide sequence: TGTGCCATTCAGTTAAATACGGGCACAGATACGCAGTATTTT. Encoded protein: CAIQLNTGTDTQYF.

A few counts support this clonotype. The chain is built from TRBV10-2 and TRBJ1-2; D uncertain. This CDR3 region has 15 residues. Looked up from germline, CDR1 is WSHSY and CDR2 is SAAADI. The V and J ends lost 0 bases and 0 bases respectively, with 8 bases between them. CDR3 coding DNA: TGCGCCAGCAGTGAGTCGCCCGTTTCTAACTATGGCTACACCTTC. Its translation: CASSESPVSNYGYTF.

This chain joins TRBV7-8 and TRBJ2-1; 9 positions agree with TRBD2. This CDR3 is 18 amino acids long. Germline loops: CDR1 SGHVS, CDR2 FQNEAQ. V was clipped by 0 bases and J by 1 base; unmatched bases: 7. As DNA, the CDR3 is TGTGCCAGCAGCTTAGCGCGACTAGCGGAGTCGTCCTACAATGAGCAGTTCTTC. Amino acid sequence: CASSLARLAESSYNEQFF.

The chain combines TRBV5-1 with TRBJ2-3, with 7 bases lining up with TRBD1. The junction had 8 bases not matched to a gene; V was cut back by 4 bases and J by 0 bases. The CDR3 is 16 residues long. CDR1 and CDR2 from the germline V gene are SGHRS and YFSETQ. CDR3 DNA sequence: TGCGCCAGCAGCCTGCAGGGGGAAACTAGCACAGATACGCAGTATTTT. This gives the protein CASSLQGETSTDTQYF. The full variable domain, with the rest looked up from reference TRBV5-1 and TRBJ2-3, is KAGVTQTPRYLIKTRGQQVTLSCSPISGHRSVSWYQQTPGQGLQFLFEYFSETQRNKGNFPGRFSGRQFSNSRSEMNVSTLELGDSALYLCASSLQGETSTDTQYFGPGTRLTVL.

The rearrangement joins TRBV20-1 to TRBJ1-5; 7 bases fit TRBD1. The CDR3 covers 20 residues. Looked up from germline, CDR1 is DFQATT and CDR2 is SNEGSKA (reference sequence). The J segment lost 0 bases and the V segment lost 0 bases, leaving 17 bases of the junction unmatched. CDR3 coding DNA: TGCAGTGCTAGAGAACGTATTGACAGGGTAGTAGGGGATAGCAATCAGCCCCAGCATTTT. This gives the protein CSARERIDRVVGDSNQPQHF.

The V and J genes are TRBV5-5 and TRBJ2-7; D call uncertain. The V end was cut by 2 bases, the J end by 6 bases, with 6 bases between. CDR1 and CDR2 (germline): SGHKS, YYEKEE (reference sequence). The CDR3 runs 11 residues. The CDR3 here is CASSFSLEQYF. CDR3 DNA sequence: TGTGCCAGCAGCTTCTCCCTCGAGCAGTACTTC.

This rearrangement joins TRBV7-9 to TRBJ1-2, with a possible D match to TRBD1 (5 bases). Trimming took off 2 bases at V and 0 bases at J, with 13 bases between the two ends. Germline lookup yields CDR1 SEHNR and CDR2 FQNEAQ (reference sequence). The CDR3 has 16 residues. CDR3 nucleotides: TGTGCCAGCAGCTTAATCGGAACGGACACTAACTATGGCTACACCTTC. Protein sequence: CASSLIGTDTNYGYTF.

This clonotype was counted only a few times. This chain links TRBV6-5 with TRBJ1-6; TRBD1 agrees at 7 bases. V trimming: 2 bases; J trimming: 13 bases; junction bases outside the gene matches: 14. The CDR3 loop spans 16 amino acids. The germline gives CDR1 MNHEY, CDR2 SVGAGI. The CDR3, as DNA: TGTGCCAGCAGTTACGCCAGGACAGGCGGGGGGTCGCCCCTCCACTTT. Translation: CASSYARTGGGSPLHF.